Listed here are 6 T cell receptor beta chains from one sample, sequenced in a study of CD8+ T cells in alopecia areata. The sample's treatment: oral pan-JAK inhibitor, 5-10 mg twice daily. Extracted RNA was reverse transcribed into cDNA, the sequencing template. The repertoire was sequenced with immunoSEQ multiplex PCR; TCRdb's copy has only in-frame clones and lacks some. The data contain approximately 150,000 clones, approximately 59% of them singletons. The sample here was CD4+ T cells sorted from blood, taken at approximately week 56, from a patient treated with tofacitinib. The origin of the receptors is a human donor with alopecia areata.

The chain employs TRBV10-3 and TRBJ2-5, with TRBD1 matching over 7 bases. Germline CDR1 ENHRY, CDR2 SYGVKD. This CDR3 has 11 amino acids. With V trimmed by 10 bases and J by 5 bases, 4 bases remained unmatched. CDR3 coding DNA: TGTGCCACACAGGGGCTGGAGACCCAGTACTTC. This sequence encodes CATQGLETQYF.

This clone was counted between two and nine times. This chain joins TRBV4-1 and TRBJ1-4; D might be TRBD1 (6 bases). The CDR3 covers 13 residues. From germline, CDR1 is MGHRA and CDR2 YSYEKL. Trimming removed 6 bases at V and 6 bases at J, with 11 bases between. The CDR3 loop reads CASSHQGHEKLFF. CDR3 nucleotides: TGCGCCAGCAGTCACCAGGGGCATGAAAAACTGTTTTTT.

The chain recombines TRBV18 with TRBJ2-7; TRBD2 might be the D (6 bases). CDR1 is KGHSH, CDR2 LQKENI, per germline. The V and J ends lost 2 bases and 3 bases respectively, with 14 bases between them. The CDR3 is 15 residues long. CDR3 in DNA: TGTGCCAGCTCACCAGGGAGCAGGAGGGGCTACGAGCAGTACTTC. It encodes CASSPGSRRGYEQYF.

The V gene is TRBV28, the J gene TRBJ1-2, with a weak D call TRBD1 (6 bases). In germline, CDR1 is MDHEN, CDR2 SYDVKM. The CDR3 is made up of 14 amino acids. The V gene lost 7 bases and the J gene lost 5 bases, with 17 bases spanning the gap. The CDR3 DNA sequence: TGTGCCAGCAATGAATTGGACAGCTTTTATGGCTACACCTTC. Translated, it gives CASNELDSFYGYTF.

The chain uses TRBV9 and TRBJ1-2; 8 nucleotides line up with TRBD1. The germline gives CDR1 SGDLS, CDR2 YYNGEE. V trimming: 3 bases; J trimming: 8 bases; junction bases outside the gene matches: 12. This CDR3 is built from 15 residues. The CDR3 region has the DNA TGTGCCAGCAGCGCCACCCTCAGGGGGCGAGGCGGCTACACCTTC. Translated, it gives CASSATLRGRGGYTF.

This rearrangement joins TRBV6-1 to TRBJ2-5; tentatively, D is TRBD1 (5 bases). Germline V gene data show CDR1 as MNHNS and CDR2 as SASEGT. This CDR3 has 16 amino acids. Trimming removed 2 bases from V and 5 bases from J, with 18 bases in between. Here the CDR3 DNA reads TGTGCCAGCAGTGAAATAGACAGTCGGAAGGAGGAGACCCAGTACTTC. Its protein product is CASSEIDSRKEETQYF.